A selection of T cell receptor beta chains follows, all from one sample in a study of blood T cell repertoires in COVID-19. Only in-frame clones appear in the TCRdb table, and some are missing; sequencing was by immunoSEQ multiplex PCR. The sample lists about 210,000 clones, about 87% occurring once. The specimen sequenced was peripheral blood. Receptor source: a man in his 70s with acute or convalescent COVID-19. Each CDR3 is given with its conserved first and last residue. The D gene is left open where the match is weak. Clone sizes are given selectively: once, few, many, or a class where the clone is expanded.

CDR3 protein | CDR3 DNA | D gene | J gene | V gene | clone size
CASRRDRTNEQFF | TGTGCCAGCAGAAGAGACAGAACCAATGAGCAGTTCTTC | . | TRBJ2-1 | TRBV6-5 | .
CASSIGAVGTDTQYF | TGTGCCAGCAGCATAGGGGCAGTAGGTACAGATACGCAGTATTTT | . | TRBJ2-3 | TRBV9 | few
CASSQLGTGADTQYF | TGTGCCAGCTCCCAACTAGGGACAGGGGCAGATACGCAGTATTTT | TRBD1 | TRBJ2-3 | TRBV18 | .
CASSKVGTGVDEQYF | TGTGCCAGCAGCAAAGTCGGGACAGGGGTAGACGAGCAGTACTTC | . | TRBJ2-7 | TRBV21-1 | few
CAASGRTSTDTQYF | TGTGCCGCCAGCGGGAGGACCAGCACAGATACGCAGTATTTT | TRBD2 | TRBJ2-3 | TRBV24-1 | .
CASGTGLGDYNEQFF | TGTGCCAGCGGTACGGGACTAGGGGACTACAATGAGCAGTTCTTC | TRBD2 | TRBJ2-1 | TRBV6-5 | .
CASVKSGQFHGYTF | TGTGCCAGCGTGAAATCGGGACAGTTCCATGGCTACACCTTC | TRBD1 | TRBJ1-2 | TRBV28 | .
CASRAPTSGRYPGFYNEQFF | TGTGCCAGTAGGGCCCCGACTAGCGGGAGGTACCCCGGTTTCTACAATGAGCAGTTCTTC | TRBD2 | TRBJ2-1 | TRBV19 | .
CASSYTQGSTEAFF | TGTGCCAGCAGCTACACACAGGGGAGCACTGAAGCTTTCTTT | TRBD1 | TRBJ1-1 | TRBV5-8 | .
CASSEPQGRVAFF | TGTGCCAGCAGTGAACCGCAAGGGCGGGTGGCTTTCTTT | . | TRBJ1-1 | TRBV6-1 | .
CATSDTGPGGRDTQYF | TGTGCCACCAGTGACACCGGCCCTGGCGGGCGGGATACGCAGTATTTT | . | TRBJ2-3 | TRBV24-1 | .
CASSTLAGRNTEAFF | TGTGCCAGTAGTACCCTAGCCGGGAGGAACACTGAAGCTTTCTTT | . | TRBJ1-1 | TRBV19 | .
CATSRDLGDKPQYF | TGTGCCACCAGCAGAGATCTCGGGGACAAGCCCCAGTACTTC | . | TRBJ2-5 | TRBV15 | .
CASIDRPTPSGNTIYF | TGTGCCAGTATTGACAGACCGACCCCCTCTGGAAACACCATATATTTT | . | TRBJ1-3 | TRBV19 | .
CASSELLAGGPTDTQYF | TGTGCCAGCAGTGAACTACTAGCGGGAGGGCCCACAGATACGCAGTATTTT | TRBD2 | TRBJ2-3 | TRBV6-1 | many
CASTRRSSGITGELFF | TGTGCCAGTACTCGACGGAGTAGCGGGATCACCGGGGAGCTGTTTTTT | TRBD2 | TRBJ2-2 | TRBV19 | .
CATSKEGPESHSPLHF | TGTGCCACCAGCAAAGAGGGTCCCGAGTCTCATTCACCCCTCCACTTT | . | TRBJ1-6 | TRBV10-3 | .
CASSPGTSGRAGNEQFF | TGTGCCAGCAGCCCGGGGACTAGCGGGAGGGCCGGCAATGAGCAGTTCTTC | TRBD2 | TRBJ2-1 | TRBV7-9 | .
CASSLGQFQKQPQHF | TGTGCCAGCAGCCTCGGACAGTTTCAAAAGCAGCCCCAGCATTTT | . | TRBJ1-5 | TRBV2 | .
CSARRDEQFF | TGCAGTGCGAGGAGGGATGAGCAGTTCTTC | . | TRBJ2-1 | TRBV20-1 | .
CASGLGGASEQYF | TGCGCCAGCGGCTTGGGGGGCGCATCCGAGCAGTACTTC | . | TRBJ2-7 | TRBV5-1 | few
CASSPGLAHTGELFF | TGTGCCAGCAGCCCTGGACTAGCCCACACCGGGGAGCTGTTTTTT | TRBD2 | TRBJ2-2 | TRBV7-6 | .
CASSQDTVRYGYTF | TGTGCCAGCAGCCAAGATACAGTCCGATATGGCTACACCTTC | . | TRBJ1-2 | TRBV3-1/TRBV3-2 | .
CASSLGQGLNTEAFF | TGTGCCAGCAGCTTAGGACAGGGCTTGAACACTGAAGCTTTCTTT | TRBD1 | TRBJ1-1 | TRBV7-2 | .